Presented here are 31 T cell receptor beta chains from one specimen sequenced in a study of T cells in Graves' hyperthyroidism and ophthalmopathy. What was amplified from RNA transcripts were TCR beta CDR3 regions. HTBI primers drove first-round RT-PCR of the TCR CDR3. TCRdb re-analysed the multiplex PCR reads in MiXCR, keeping a single row per CDR3 protein. The sample carries some 740,000 distinct CDR3 sequences, around 15% recorded once. The sequenced sample was blood. These receptors originate from a woman aged 18-29 years with Graves' hyperthyroidism.

In its sample, this clonotype was seen a few times. The chain carries TRBV6-1 and TRBJ1-5, with D perhaps TRBD1 (5 bases). Trimming cost V 6 bases and J 6 bases, with 18 bases left between them. The CDR3 has 15 residues. Germline CDR1 reads MNHNS; CDR2 reads SASEGT. The CDR3 DNA reads TGTGCCAGCAGCCCGGGGGGAGGGTCAACTCAGCCCCAGCATTTT. Its translation is CASSPGGGSTQPQHF.

This clonotype came up a few times. The chain employs TRBV6-1 and TRBJ1-5; TRBD1 agrees at 7 bases. The germline gives CDR1 MNHNS, CDR2 SASEGT. The CDR3 runs 16 residues. V shed 7 bases, J shed 3 bases, and the junction held 12 bases outside the gene matches. The CDR3 nucleotides are TGTGCCAGCACCCTGGGACAGACACTCGTCAATCAGCCCCAGCATTTT. This codes for CASTLGQTLVNQPQHF.

V is TRBV19 and J is TRBJ1-5; D is perhaps TRBD1 (6 bases). The germline V gene encodes CDR1 LNHDA and CDR2 SQIVND (reference sequence). The CDR3 covers 16 residues. The V and J ends lost 3 bases and 0 bases respectively, with 12 bases between them. CDR3 in DNA: TGTGCCAGTAGTATGTCGGGGGGCTTTAGCAATCAGCCCCAGCATTTT. This sequence encodes CASSMSGGFSNQPQHF.

This clonotype has at least ten counts. This sequence joins TRBV27 and TRBJ2-1, with TRBD2 identical over 10 bases. V lost 1 base to trimming and J lost 9 bases; unmatched junction nucleotides: 9. The CDR3 spans 16 residues. Germline CDR1 MNHEY, CDR2 SMNVEV (reference sequence). The CDR3 sequence is CASSLLSLAGVGEQFF. The CDR3 DNA is TGTGCCAGCAGTTTATTGTCTCTAGCGGGAGTGGGTGAGCAGTTCTTC.

V is TRBV6-4 and J is TRBJ1-6; 8 nucleotides align to TRBD1. Germline trimming cut 5 bases from V and 8 bases from J; bases unmatched to any gene: 5. This CDR3 has 14 residues. Germline V gene lookup returns CDR1 MRHNA and CDR2 SNTAGT. The CDR3 protein is CASSQGARDSPLHF. As DNA, the CDR3 is TGTGCCAGCAGTCAGGGGGCCCGAGATTCACCCCTCCACTTT.

This clonotype was observed a few times. V and J are TRBV30 and TRBJ2-5; D is undetermined. Germline V CDR1 and CDR2: GTSNPN, SVGIG (reference sequence). The CDR3 sequence is 12 residues long. Trimming left V 0 bases short and J 0 bases short, with 2 bases between. The CDR3 sequence is CAWSVNQETQYF. The CDR3 DNA follows: TGTGCCTGGAGTGTAAACCAAGAGACCCAGTACTTC.

The J gene is TRBJ1-5, the V gene TRBV4-1; possibly TRBD1 for D (5 bases). CDR3 length equals 15 residues. Trimming took off 6 bases at V and 3 bases at J, with 15 bases between the two ends. Germline CDR1 reads MGHRA; CDR2 reads YSYEKL. The CDR3: CASSPRGGDNQPQHF. CDR3 bases: TGCGCCAGCAGTCCAAGAGGAGGGGACAATCAGCCCCAGCATTTT.

This chain links TRBV29-1 with TRBJ1-1; TRBD1 is a possible D gene (5 bases). The V gene's germline CDR1 is SQVTM and CDR2 ANQGSEA. Trimming took 8 bases from V and 5 from J, leaving 15 bases between them. The CDR3 has 12 amino acids. The CDR3 spells CSRQGARTEAFF. DNA of the CDR3: TGCAGCCGCCAAGGGGCCAGAACTGAAGCTTTCTTT. The full variable domain, with the rest looked up from reference TRBV29-1 and TRBJ1-1, is SAVISQKPSRDICQRGTSLTIQCQVDSQVTMMFWYRQQPGQSLTLIATANQGSEATYESGFVIDKFPISRPNLTFSTLTVSNMSPEDSSIYLCSRQGARTEAFFGQGTRLTVV.

A few counts support this clonotype. The CDR3 loop is CASGLGTGGATDTQYF. CDR3 DNA sequence: TGTGCTAGTGGTTTGGGGACAGGGGGCGCGACAGATACGCAGTATTTT. The V and J genes are TRBV12-5 and TRBJ2-3; 11 nucleotides align to TRBD1. The J segment lost 3 bases and the V segment lost 1 base, leaving 3 bases of the junction unmatched. This CDR3 region has 16 residues. From germline, CDR1 is LGHNT and CDR2 FRNRAP. The entire variable domain, with the rest obtained from reference TRBV12-5 and TRBJ2-3, is as follows: DARVTQTPRHKVTEMGQEVTMRCQPILGHNTVFWYRQTMMQGLELLAYFRNRAPLDDSGMPKDRFSAEMPDATLATLKIQPSEPRDSAVYFCASGLGTGGATDTQYFGPGTRLTVL.

This clonotype has only a few counts. The chain carries TRBV6-1 and TRBJ1-1; D is unresolved. This CDR3 comprises 14 residues. The germline V gene encodes CDR1 MNHNS and CDR2 SASEGT. The V end was cut by 4 bases, the J end by 0 bases, with 9 bases between. CDR3 DNA: TGTGCCAGCAGTGGACGGCCGATGAACACTGAAGCTTTCTTT. Translating it yields CASSGRPMNTEAFF.

At least ten counts were recorded for this clonotype. The chain couples TRBV7-9 to TRBJ2-1, with D possibly matching TRBD2 (6 bases). Germline values: CDR1 SEHNR, CDR2 FQNEAQ (reference sequence). There are 18 residues in the CDR3. The V end was cut by 3 bases, the J end by 0 bases, with 18 bases between. The DNA for the CDR3 is TGTGCCAGCAGCTTTCCAGCGGGTGGTGTGGTCTCCTACAATGAGCAGTTCTTC. Encoded protein: CASSFPAGGVVSYNEQFF. Full variable domain (outside the CDR3, taken from reference TRBV7-9 and TRBJ2-1): DTGVSQNPRHKITKRGQNVTFRCDPISEHNRLYWYRQTLGQGPEFLTYFQNEAQLEKSRLLSDRFSAERPKGSFSTLEIQRTEQGDSAMYLCASSFPAGGVVSYNEQFFGPGTRLTVL.

This clonotype was seen a handful of times. The genes are TRBV4-1 and TRBJ1-2, with D possibly matching TRBD1 (6 bases). Germline CDR1 is MGHRA and CDR2 is YSYEKL. This CDR3 region has 16 residues. Trimming cost V 4 bases and J 4 bases, with 19 bases left between them. CDR3 protein: CASSRTAIPVVYGYTF. The CDR3 bases are TGCGCCAGCAGCCGGACAGCGATCCCCGTAGTCTATGGCTACACCTTC.

This clonotype was counted a few times. The V call is TRBV14, the J call TRBJ2-3; 9 bases are a match to TRBD1. J lost 3 bases, V lost 6 bases, and 4 bases had no gene match. CDR1 and CDR2 from the germline V gene are SGHDN and FVKESK. The CDR3 extends over 14 amino acids. This CDR3 reads CASRPTGGTDTQYF. The DNA of the CDR3 is TGTGCCAGCAGGCCGACAGGGGGAACAGATACGCAGTATTTT.

The chain joins TRBV11-3 to TRBJ2-5; tentatively, D is TRBD1 (6 bases). Trimming removed 1 base from V and 2 bases from J, with 14 bases in between. Per germline, CDR1 SGHNT and CDR2 YENEEA. CDR3 length equals 16 residues. Here the CDR3 DNA reads TGTGCCAGCAGCTTAGCAGGGGATATATGGCAAGAGACCCAGTACTTC. This encodes CASSLAGDIWQETQYF.

The chain is built from TRBV30 and TRBJ2-1, with 7 bases matching TRBD2. Germline CDR1 and CDR2: GTSNPN and SVGIG (reference sequence). CDR3 length: 12 residues. Trimming at V came to 5 bases and at J to 7 bases, leaving 5 bases not matched to a gene. The CDR3 nucleotides are TGTGCCTGGGGACTAGGACTGAATGAGCAGTTCTTC. Its protein is CAWGLGLNEQFF.

Worth noting for this clonotype: One end of the junction varies from germline; a read error may be responsible. The V gene is TRBV12-3 or TRBV12-4, the J gene TRBJ2-7; D might be TRBD1 (5 bases). The CDR3 is 14 amino acids. The CDR3 DNA follows: TGTGCCAACAGTTTAGGGGTCACCTACTACGAGCAGTACTTC. It translates to CANSLGVTYYEQYF.

This clonotype has at least ten counts. The chain recombines TRBV18 with TRBJ2-5; TRBD1 agrees at 7 bases. Germline CDR1 KGHSH, CDR2 LQKENI. The junction had 4 bases not matched to a gene; V was cut back by 1 base and J by 2 bases. The CDR3 consists of 15 residues. The CDR3 here is CASSPLQGQQETQYF. The CDR3 nucleotides are TGTGCCAGCTCACCACTGCAGGGACAGCAAGAGACCCAGTACTTC.

This clonotype has ten or more counts. The CDR3 DNA is TGTGCCAGCAGTACCGAAGTCCAGTTCAAATATGGCTACACCTTC. Translation gives CASSTEVQFKYGYTF. The chain uses TRBV2 and TRBJ1-2; no reliable D call. Germline assignment: CDR1 SNHLY and CDR2 FYNNEI. The CDR3 consists of 15 residues. V lost 5 bases to trimming and J lost 5 bases, with 18 bases between them. Supplemented by reference TRBV2 and TRBJ1-2, the full variable domain reads EPEVTQTPSHQVTQMGQEVILRCVPISNHLYFYWYRQILGQKVEFLVSFYNNEISEKSEIFDDQFSVERPDGSNFTLKIRSTKLEDSAMYFCASSTEVQFKYGYTFGSGTRLTVV.

Turning to this clonotype: Since the CDR3 does not end with the conserved phenylalanine or tryptophan, this likely comes from a read error. The CDR3 DNA follows: TGTGCCAGCAGCTTAATTCCCGTAGGCTCCAACCAGGGGACCGGGGAGCTGTTTTCT. Translated, it gives CASSLIPVGSNQGTGELFS. The chain carries TRBV7-3 and TRBJ2-2; D possibly corresponds to TRBD1 (6 bases). Looked up from germline, CDR1 is SGHTA and CDR2 is FQGTGA. CDR3 length: 19 residues. V dropped 1 base and J dropped 5 bases, with 23 bases sitting between them.

V and J are TRBV27 and TRBJ2-1; perhaps D is TRBD1 or TRBD2 (6 bases each). V was cut by 8 bases and J by 1 base, with 18 bases left in between. Germline V gene data show CDR1 as MNHEY and CDR2 as SMNVEV (reference sequence). The CDR3 extends over 16 amino acids. CDR3 sequence reads: CASSLGGSWSYNEQFF. CDR3 nucleotides: TGTGCCAGCTCTCTGGGGGGCTCTTGGTCCTACAATGAGCAGTTCTTC.

This clonotype was detected many times. The chain links TRBV28 to TRBJ2-5, with TRBD2 matching 11 bases. The CDR3 consists of 13 residues. V shed 2 bases and J 10 bases; nucleotides not matched to a gene: 3. Per germline, CDR1 MDHEN and CDR2 SYDVKM. The CDR3 protein is CASSLGLAGGQYF. Written as DNA, the CDR3 is TGTGCCAGCAGTTTAGGGCTAGCGGGAGGCCAGTACTTC.

This clonotype was found many times. This chain connects TRBV30 to TRBJ1-1, with D uncertain. V lost 8 bases and J 3 bases, leaving 16 bases between the germline ends. Germline CDR1 reads GTSNPN; CDR2 reads SVGIG (reference sequence). This CDR3 contains 13 residues. The CDR3 is CAGMLQIYTEAFF. The CDR3 nucleotides read TGTGCCGGCATGCTACAGATTTACACTGAAGCTTTCTTT.

This clonotype was counted at least ten times. The V and J genes are TRBV5-5 and TRBJ2-1; 8 bases agree with TRBD2. Germline CDR1 SGHKS, CDR2 YYEKEE (reference sequence). V was clipped by 4 bases and J by 0 bases; unmatched bases: 6. CDR3 length: 16 amino acids. In DNA, the CDR3 is TGTGCCAGCAGCAACACTCTAGCGGGCTCCTACAATGAGCAGTTCTTC. Protein sequence: CASSNTLAGSYNEQFF.

The sample holds many counts of this clonotype. Germline is not matched at one junction end, which may reflect a read error. This chain connects TRBV6-1 to TRBJ2-3, with 7 bases lining up with TRBD2. Germline CDR1 and CDR2: MNHNS and SASEGT. This CDR3 has 15 residues. CDR3 residues: CASSEGGGSGDTQYF. In DNA, the CDR3 is TGTGCCAGCAGCGAAGGCGGCGGGAGTGGAGATACGCAGTATTTT.

The V gene is TRBV5-1, the J gene TRBJ2-3, with 8 bases identical to TRBD2. The CDR3 is 16 residues long. Germline CDR1 SGHRS, CDR2 YFSETQ. V shed 4 bases and J 2 bases; nucleotides not matched to a gene: 9. CDR3 amino acids: CASSPSAGGYTDTQYF. CDR3 nucleotides: TGCGCCAGCAGCCCCTCCGCGGGAGGCTACACAGATACGCAGTATTTT.

This clonotype was seen at least ten times. The J gene is TRBJ1-1, the V gene TRBV6-2 or TRBV6-3; perhaps TRBD1 as D (5 bases). Germline lookup yields CDR1 MNHEY and CDR2 SVGEGT. V was cut by 2 bases and J by 0 bases, with 19 bases left in between. This CDR3 comprises 18 residues. CDR3 nucleotide sequence: TGTGCCAGCAGTTACACGAATACAGGTTCCTCAATGAACACTGAAGCTTTCTTT. It encodes CASSYTNTGSSMNTEAFF.

This clonotype was counted many times. This chain connects TRBV28 to TRBJ2-5; 13 bases agree with TRBD2. Germline CDR1 reads MDHEN; CDR2 reads SYDVKM. V gave up 5 bases and J gave up 5 bases; unmatched junction bases: 20. This CDR3 is built from 20 residues. The CDR3 is CASSPYPVGTSGTGRETQYF. The DNA for the CDR3 is TGTGCCAGCAGTCCCTACCCCGTGGGGACTAGCGGGACGGGTCGGGAGACCCAGTACTTC.

This clonotype was seen a few times. The chain links TRBV20-1 to TRBJ1-1, with D perhaps matching TRBD1 (5 bases). CDR3 length equals 12 residues. The germline CDR1 and CDR2 sequences are DFQATT and SNEGSKA (reference sequence). CDR3 sequence reads: CRGGGGVPEAFF. Here the CDR3 DNA reads TGCAGGGGGGGGGGGGGTGTACCTGAAGCTTTCTTT.

The table lists this clonotype with a few counts. The chain recombines TRBV28 with TRBJ1-2; no firm D call. There are 15 residues in the CDR3. CDR1 is MDHEN, CDR2 SYDVKM, per germline. V was pared by 7 bases and J by 8 bases, with 23 bases between. CDR3 nucleotide sequence: TGTGCCAGCACTCTTAGGAGGACGGGAGGACGGGGCTACACCTTC. Its protein product is CASTLRRTGGRGYTF.

For this clonotype: This clone may be a read error of a much larger clone one base away. The DNA of the CDR3 is TGCAGCGGCCTACTAGCGGGGCAAGAGGCCCAGTACTTC. Translated: CSGLLAGQEAQYF. This chain connects TRBV29-1 to TRBJ2-5; 10 bases line up with TRBD2. Germline V gene sequence: CDR1 SQVTM, CDR2 ANQGSEA. CDR3 length: 13 amino acids.

This clonotype was counted ten times or more. The chain carries TRBV2 and TRBJ2-1, with D uncertain. This CDR3 is built from 14 residues. The V gene's germline CDR1 is SNHLY and CDR2 FYNNEI. Trimming shortened V by 8 bases and J by 5 bases, and 16 bases separated the two germline ends. As DNA, the CDR3 is TGTGCCAGCCTACCTGACGGATCCAACAATGAGCAGTTCTTC. Translated, it gives CASLPDGSNNEQFF.